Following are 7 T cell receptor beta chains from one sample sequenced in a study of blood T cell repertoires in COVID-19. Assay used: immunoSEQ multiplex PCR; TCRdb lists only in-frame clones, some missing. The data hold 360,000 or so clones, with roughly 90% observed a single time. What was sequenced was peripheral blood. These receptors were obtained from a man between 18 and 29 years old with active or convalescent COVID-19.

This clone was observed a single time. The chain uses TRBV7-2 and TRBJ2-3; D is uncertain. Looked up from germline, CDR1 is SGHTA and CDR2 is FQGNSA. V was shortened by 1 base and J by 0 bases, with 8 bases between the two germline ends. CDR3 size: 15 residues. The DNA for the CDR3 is TGTGCCAGCAGCTTAGTGTGGCGGAGCACAGATACGCAGTATTTT. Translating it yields CASSLVWRSTDTQYF.

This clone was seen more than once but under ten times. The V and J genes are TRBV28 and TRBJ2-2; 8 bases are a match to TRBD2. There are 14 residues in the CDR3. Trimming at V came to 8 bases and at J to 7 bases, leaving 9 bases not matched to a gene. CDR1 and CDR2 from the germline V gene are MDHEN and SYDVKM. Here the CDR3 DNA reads TGTGCCAGCCTGGAAGCGGGAGATATCGGGGAGCTGTTTTTT. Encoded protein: CASLEAGDIGELFF.

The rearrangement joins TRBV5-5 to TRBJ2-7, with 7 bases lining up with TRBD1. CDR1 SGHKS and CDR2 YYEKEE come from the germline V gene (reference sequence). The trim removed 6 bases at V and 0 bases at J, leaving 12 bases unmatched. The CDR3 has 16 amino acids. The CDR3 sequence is CASTSAVWDSSYEQYF. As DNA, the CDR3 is TGTGCCAGCACAAGTGCCGTCTGGGACAGCTCCTACGAGCAGTACTTC.

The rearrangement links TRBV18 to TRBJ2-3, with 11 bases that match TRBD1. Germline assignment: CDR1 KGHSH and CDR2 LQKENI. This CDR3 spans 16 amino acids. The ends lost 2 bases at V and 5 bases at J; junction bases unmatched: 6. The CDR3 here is CASSPSRDRGVDTQYF. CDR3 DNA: TGTGCCAGCTCACCATCCCGGGACAGGGGGGTAGATACGCAGTATTTT.

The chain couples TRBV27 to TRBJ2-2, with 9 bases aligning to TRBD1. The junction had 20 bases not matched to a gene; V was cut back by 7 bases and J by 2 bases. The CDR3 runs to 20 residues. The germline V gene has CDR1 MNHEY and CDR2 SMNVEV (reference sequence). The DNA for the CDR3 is TGTGCCAGCAACATTCCGGGACAGGGATCTTGCCCGCGAAACACCGGGGAGCTGTTTTTT. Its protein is CASNIPGQGSCPRNTGELFF.

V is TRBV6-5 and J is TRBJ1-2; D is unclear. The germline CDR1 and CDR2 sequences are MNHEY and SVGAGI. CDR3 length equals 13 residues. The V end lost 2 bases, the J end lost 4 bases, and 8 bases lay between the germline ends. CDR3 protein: CASSYLRSYGYTF. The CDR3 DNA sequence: TGTGCCAGCAGTTACCTCCGTAGCTATGGCTACACCTTC.

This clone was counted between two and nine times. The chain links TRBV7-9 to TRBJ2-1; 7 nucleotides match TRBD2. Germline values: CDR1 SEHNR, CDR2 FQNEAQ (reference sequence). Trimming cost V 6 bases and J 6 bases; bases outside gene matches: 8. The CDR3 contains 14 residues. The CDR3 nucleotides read TGTGCCAGCAGTATTTCCGGGACTACCAATGAGCAGTTCTTC. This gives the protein CASSISGTTNEQFF.